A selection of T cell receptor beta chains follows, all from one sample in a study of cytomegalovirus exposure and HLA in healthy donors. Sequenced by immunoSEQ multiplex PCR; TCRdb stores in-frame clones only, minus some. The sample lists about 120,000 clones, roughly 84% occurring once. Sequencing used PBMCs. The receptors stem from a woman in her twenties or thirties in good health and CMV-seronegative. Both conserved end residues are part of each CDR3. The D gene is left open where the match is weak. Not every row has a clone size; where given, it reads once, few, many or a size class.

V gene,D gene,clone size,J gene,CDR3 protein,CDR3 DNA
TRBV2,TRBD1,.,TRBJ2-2,CASGRTGGANTGELFF,TGTGCCTCAGGGCGGACAGGGGGCGCGAACACCGGGGAGCTGTTTTTT
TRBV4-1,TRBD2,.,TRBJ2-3,CASSKLAGGPSDTQYF,TGCGCCAGCAGCAAATTAGCGGGGGGGCCATCGGATACGCAGTATTTT
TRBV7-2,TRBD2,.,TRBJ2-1,CASSYSGGLQSYNEQFF,TGTGCCAGCAGCTATAGCGGGGGGCTCCAGTCCTACAATGAGCAGTTCTTC
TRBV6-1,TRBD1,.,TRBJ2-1,CATFERDRGGYGQFF,TGTGCCACCTTCGAAAGGGACAGGGGTGGGTATGGGCAGTTCTTC
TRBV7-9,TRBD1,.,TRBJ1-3,CASSARDSSGNTIYF,TGTGCCAGCAGCGCCCGGGACAGCTCTGGAAACACCATATATTTT
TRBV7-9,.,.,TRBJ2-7,CASSSPGNEQYF,TGTGCCAGCAGCTCACCAGGGAACGAGCAGTACTTC
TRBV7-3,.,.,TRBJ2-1,CASSAGISYNEQFF,TGTGCCAGCAGTGCGGGGATCTCTTACAATGAGCAGTTCTTC
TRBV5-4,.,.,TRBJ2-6,CASSLGLDSGANVLTF,TGTGCCAGCAGCCTAGGACTGGACTCTGGGGCCAACGTCCTGACTTTC
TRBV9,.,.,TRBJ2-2,CASSLSRVPTGELFF,TGTGCCAGCTCCTTGTCCAGGGTTCCCACCGGGGAGCTGTTTTTT
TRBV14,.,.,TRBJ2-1,CASSQDQGGEQFF,TGTGCCAGCAGCCAAGATCAAGGGGGTGAGCAGTTCTTC
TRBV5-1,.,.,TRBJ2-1,CASSLGALPGGPNEQFF,TGCGCCAGCAGCTTGGGAGCCCTCCCGGGGGGCCCCAATGAGCAGTTCTTC
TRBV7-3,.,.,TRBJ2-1,CASSPRGGGAYNEQFF,TGTGCCAGCAGCCCCCGCGGGGGCGGGGCCTACAATGAGCAGTTCTTC
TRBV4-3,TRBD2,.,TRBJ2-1,CASSLHRGGYNEQFF,TGCGCCAGCAGCCTACATCGGGGGGGGTACAATGAGCAGTTCTTC
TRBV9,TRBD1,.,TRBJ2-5,CASSVAHGQGVQETQYF,TGTGCCAGCAGCGTAGCTCACGGACAGGGAGTACAGGAGACCCAGTACTTC
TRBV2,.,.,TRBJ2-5,CASSERAGNQETQYF,TGTGCCAGCAGTGAAAGGGCGGGGAACCAAGAGACCCAGTACTTC
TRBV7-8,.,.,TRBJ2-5,CASSPLVEETQYF,TGTGCCAGCAGCCCGCTCGTAGAAGAGACCCAGTACTTC
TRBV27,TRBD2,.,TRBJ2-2,CASSLSAGLANTGELFF,TGTGCCAGCAGTTTATCAGCGGGACTTGCGAACACCGGGGAGCTGTTTTTT
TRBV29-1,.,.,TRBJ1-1,CSVELFNEAFF,TGCAGCGTTGAACTATTTAATGAAGCTTTCTTT
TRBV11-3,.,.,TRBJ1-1,CASTLDRNTEAFF,TGTGCCAGCACCTTGGACAGGAACACTGAAGCTTTCTTT
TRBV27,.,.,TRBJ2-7,CASSFRPGHLYEQYF,TGTGCCAGCAGTTTCCGGCCGGGACACTTATACGAGCAGTACTTC
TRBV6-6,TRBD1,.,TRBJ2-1,CASSTGGNEQFF,TGTGCCAGCAGTACAGGGGGCAATGAGCAGTTCTTC
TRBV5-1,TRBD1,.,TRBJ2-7,CASSLEGQGSSYEQYF,TGCGCCAGCAGCTTGGAGGGACAGGGAAGCTCCTACGAGCAGTACTTC
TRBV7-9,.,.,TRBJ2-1,CASSPRGYNEQFF,TGTGCCAGCAGCCCTCGCGGCTACAATGAGCAGTTCTTC
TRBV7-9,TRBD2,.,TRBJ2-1,CASSLRSLAGGRGYNEQFF,TGTGCCAGCAGCTTGAGAAGTCTAGCGGGGGGCCGGGGCTACAATGAGCAGTTCTTC
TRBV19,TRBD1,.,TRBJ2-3,CASSAKDRGFADTQYF,TGTGCCAGTAGTGCCAAGGACAGGGGGTTCGCAGATACGCAGTATTTT
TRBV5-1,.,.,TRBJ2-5,CASSGEETQYF,TGCGCCAGCTCAGGGGAAGAGACCCAGTACTTC
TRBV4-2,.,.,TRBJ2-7,CASSQDPGTLSYEQYF,TGTGCCAGCAGCCAAGATCCCGGGACACTGTCCTACGAGCAGTACTTC
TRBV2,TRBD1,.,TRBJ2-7,CASSTQRQGASYEQYF,TGTGCCAGCAGTACACAAAGACAGGGGGCCTCCTACGAGCAGTACTTC
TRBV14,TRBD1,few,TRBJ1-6,CASSHRTGRTNSPLHF,TGTGCCAGCAGCCACAGGACAGGGAGAACTAATTCACCCCTCCACTTT
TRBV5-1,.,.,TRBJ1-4,CASSLEQGNEKLFF,TGCGCCAGCAGCTTGGAACAGGGCAATGAAAAACTGTTTTTT
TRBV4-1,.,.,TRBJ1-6,CASSLNNSPLHF,TGCGCCAGCAGCCTAAATAATTCACCCCTCCACTTT
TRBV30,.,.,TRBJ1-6,CAWKGDAYNSPLHF,TGTGCCTGGAAGGGGGACGCCTATAATTCACCCCTCCACTTT
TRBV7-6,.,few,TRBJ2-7,CASSLEAGYEQYF,TGTGCCAGCAGCTTAGAGGCGGGGTACGAGCAGTACTTC
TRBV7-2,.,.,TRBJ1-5,CASSLLGGVNQPQHF,TGTGCCAGCAGCTTACTGGGGGGGGTAAATCAGCCCCAGCATTTT
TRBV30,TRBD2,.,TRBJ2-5,CAWTSGGVRETQYF,TGTGCCTGGACTAGCGGGGGGGTCAGAGAGACCCAGTACTTC
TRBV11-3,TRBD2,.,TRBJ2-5,CASSSLGGETQYF,TGTGCCAGCAGCTCCCTCGGGGGGGAGACCCAGTACTTC
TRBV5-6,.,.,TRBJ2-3,CASSLALGRGTDTQYF,TGTGCCAGCAGCTTGGCCTTAGGGCGGGGCACAGATACGCAGTATTTT
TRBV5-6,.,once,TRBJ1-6,CASSPTDSPLHF,TGTGCCAGCAGCCCTACCGATTCACCCCTCCACTTT
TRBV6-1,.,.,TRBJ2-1,CASSEVGLGYNEQFF,TGTGCCAGCAGTGAAGTTGGACTGGGTTACAATGAGCAGTTCTTC
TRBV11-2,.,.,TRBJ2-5,CASSFHFMVETQYF,TGTGCCAGCAGCTTCCACTTTATGGTGGAGACCCAGTACTTC
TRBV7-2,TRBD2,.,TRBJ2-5,CASSFRGRGEETQYF,TGTGCCAGCAGCTTCCGGGGCCGGGGGGAAGAGACCCAGTACTTC
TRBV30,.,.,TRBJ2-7,CAWRRGSSYEQYF,TGTGCCTGGAGAAGGGGGAGCTCCTACGAGCAGTACTTC